These T cell receptor beta chains were read from a single sample in a study of T-cell memory formation after mild COVID-19. TCRdb analysed the 5' RACE reads with MiXCR anew, one entry per CDR3 protein. The sample includes about 390,000 distinct CDR3 sequences, 15% to 20% of them seen just once. Sequencing was carried out using PBMCs or a T cell subset sorted from them (not recorded which). These TCRs come from a man aged 18 to 29 who had mild COVID-19 (a few samples of this study predate the infection). Cell type and time point are not known. Each CDR3 is given with its conserved first and last residue. Each record gives: J gene, D gene, clone size, V gene, CDR3 DNA, CDR3 protein. The D gene is left open where the match is weak. Clone size is stated in some rows and not others, as once, few, many or a class when expanded.

j_call: TRBJ2-7
d_call: -
clone_size: -
v_call: TRBV14
cdr3_nt: TGTGCCAGCAGCCAAGATTCGGAACTAGTCCACGAGCAGTACTTC
cdr3_aa: CASSQDSELVHEQYF

j_call: TRBJ2-5
d_call: -
clone_size: once
v_call: TRBV9
cdr3_nt: TGTGCCAGCAGCGTAGGAACATTCCAAGAGACCCAGTACTTC
cdr3_aa: CASSVGTFQETQYF

j_call: TRBJ2-1
d_call: TRBD2
clone_size: few
v_call: TRBV12-3/TRBV12-4
cdr3_nt: TGTGCCAGCAGGGGACTAGCGGGGGGTTGGAATGAGCAGTTCTTC
cdr3_aa: CASRGLAGGWNEQFF

j_call: TRBJ1-5
d_call: -
clone_size: once
v_call: TRBV29-1
cdr3_nt: TGCAGCGTGTCGGGGGAAGGTCAGCCCCAGCATTTT
cdr3_aa: CSVSGEGQPQHF

j_call: TRBJ2-2
d_call: -
clone_size: -
v_call: TRBV11-1
cdr3_nt: TGTGCCAGCAGCCTATCCACCCTGGGCACCGGGGAGCTGTTTTTT
cdr3_aa: CASSLSTLGTGELFF

j_call: TRBJ1-4
d_call: -
clone_size: -
v_call: TRBV12-3/TRBV12-4
cdr3_nt: TGTGCCAGCAGGGGGAATTACGAAAAACTGTTTTTT
cdr3_aa: CASRGNYEKLFF

j_call: TRBJ1-2
d_call: TRBD1
clone_size: many
v_call: TRBV11-2
cdr3_nt: TGTGCCAGCAGCCCCATGGGACAGAACTATGGCTACACCTTC
cdr3_aa: CASSPMGQNYGYTF

j_call: TRBJ2-1
d_call: TRBD1
clone_size: few
v_call: TRBV27
cdr3_nt: TGTGCCAGCAGTTTATCGACCGGGACAGGACCCTCCGAGCAGTTCTTC
cdr3_aa: CASSLSTGTGPSEQFF

j_call: TRBJ1-5
d_call: -
clone_size: few
v_call: TRBV7-2
cdr3_nt: TGTGCCAGCAGCTCGACGTATTATCAGCATTTT
cdr3_aa: CASSSTYYQHF

j_call: TRBJ2-1
d_call: TRBD2
clone_size: few
v_call: TRBV3-1
cdr3_nt: TGTGCCAGCAGCCAACTAGCGGGGGGGCCCCATGAGCAGTTCTTC
cdr3_aa: CASSQLAGGPHEQFF

j_call: TRBJ1-1
d_call: -
clone_size: -
v_call: TRBV6-2/TRBV6-3
cdr3_nt: TGTGCCAGCACTCCGGGACACTACACTGAAGCTTTCTTT
cdr3_aa: CASTPGHYTEAFF

j_call: TRBJ1-4
d_call: -
clone_size: -
v_call: TRBV18
cdr3_nt: TGTGCCAGCTCACCGGGGGCAACTAATGAAAAACTGTTTTTT
cdr3_aa: CASSPGATNEKLFF

j_call: TRBJ2-1
d_call: -
clone_size: few
v_call: TRBV5-6
cdr3_nt: TGTGCCAGCAGCTCGAGGGAGGGGGCCTCCAATGAGCAGTTCTTC
cdr3_aa: CASSSREGASNEQFF

j_call: TRBJ1-2
d_call: TRBD1
clone_size: -
v_call: TRBV7-6
cdr3_nt: TGTGCCAGCAGCTTTATTCTCGGACAGGGCGAACTCACCTTC
cdr3_aa: CASSFILGQGELTF

j_call: TRBJ1-4
d_call: TRBD1
clone_size: few
v_call: TRBV9
cdr3_nt: TGTGCCAGCAGCCCAAGGGGGACAGGGAGCTATAATGAAAAACTGTTTTTT
cdr3_aa: CASSPRGTGSYNEKLFF

j_call: TRBJ2-5
d_call: -
clone_size: -
v_call: TRBV21-1
cdr3_nt: TGTGCCAGCTCCACCGGGACAAGTGGAGAGACCCAGTACTTC
cdr3_aa: CASSTGTSGETQYF

j_call: TRBJ1-3
d_call: -
clone_size: -
v_call: TRBV10-3
cdr3_nt: TGTGCCATCAGCCTTTCTGGAAACACCATATATTTT
cdr3_aa: CAISLSGNTIYF